In this sample, the clone carrying this T cell receptor beta chain turned up many times. Its antigen remains unidentified. TCRdb passed the multiplex PCR reads through MiXCR, listing each CDR3 protein once. The sample shows around 300,000 distinct CDR3 sequences, over 30% of them seen only once. Samples came from axillary lymph nodes draining the breast cancer. This entry belongs to a study of breast tumors, draining lymph nodes, adjacent tissues. Overall study results and limits: Tumor repertoires ranked between lymph nodes and nontumor tissue in diversity, with V and J gene preferences. The lymph node origin of tumor T cells was framed as consistent with a hypothesis, not demonstrated.

V lost 1 base, J lost 2 bases, and 8 bases stayed unmatched. CDR1 SGHNT and CDR2 YENEEA come from the germline V gene. CDR3 length: 17 residues. This receptor was identified in a female donor with breast cancer. Some clones in this sample may be carry-over from other donors' samples. The J gene is TRBJ2-3, the V gene TRBV11-3, with 8 bases aligning to TRBD2. Sequencing was performed on axillary lymph node tissue. CDR3 bases: TGTGCCAGCAGCTTAGGTTTAACGGGAGGGTTCACAGATACGCAGTATTTT. Translated, it gives CASSLGLTGGFTDTQYF. The full variable domain, rest sourced from reference TRBV11-3 and TRBJ2-3, is EAGVVQSPRYKIIEKKQPVAFWCNPISGHNTLYWYLQNLGQGPELLIRYENEEAVDDSQLPKDRFSAERLKGVDSTLKIQPAELGDSAVYLCASSLGLTGGFTDTQYFGPGTRLTVL.